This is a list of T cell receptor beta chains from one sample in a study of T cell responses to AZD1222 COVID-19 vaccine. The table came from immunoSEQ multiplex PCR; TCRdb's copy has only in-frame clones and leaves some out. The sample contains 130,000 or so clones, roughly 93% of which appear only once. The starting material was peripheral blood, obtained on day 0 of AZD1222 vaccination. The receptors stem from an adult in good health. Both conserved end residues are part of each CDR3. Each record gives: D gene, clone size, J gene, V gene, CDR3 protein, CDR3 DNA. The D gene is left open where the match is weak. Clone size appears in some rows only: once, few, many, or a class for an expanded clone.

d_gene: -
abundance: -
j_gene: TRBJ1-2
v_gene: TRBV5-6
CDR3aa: CASSLRAGPPYGYTF
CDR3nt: TGTGCCAGCAGCCTCCGCGCGGGGCCCCCCTATGGCTACACCTTC

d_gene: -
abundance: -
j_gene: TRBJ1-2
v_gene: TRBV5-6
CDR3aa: CASSLDRVHGYTF
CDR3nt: TGTGCCAGCAGCTTGGACAGGGTCCATGGCTACACCTTC

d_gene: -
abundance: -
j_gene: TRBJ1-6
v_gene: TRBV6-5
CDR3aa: CASSYSRLGNSPLHF
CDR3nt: TGTGCCAGCAGTTACTCGAGGTTGGGAAATTCACCCCTCCACTTT

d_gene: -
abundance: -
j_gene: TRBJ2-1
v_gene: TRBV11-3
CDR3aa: CASSPGPNNEQFF
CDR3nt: TGTGCCAGCAGCCCGGGACCTAACAATGAGCAGTTCTTC

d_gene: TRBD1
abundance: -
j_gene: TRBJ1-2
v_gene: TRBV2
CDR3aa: CASSLQGEVYGYTF
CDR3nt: TGTGCCAGCAGCCTACAGGGGGAGGTCTATGGCTACACCTTC

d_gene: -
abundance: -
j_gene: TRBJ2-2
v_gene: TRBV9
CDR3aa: CASSAPGAGTGELFF
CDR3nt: TGTGCCAGCAGCGCCCCCGGGGCAGGGACCGGGGAGCTGTTTTTT

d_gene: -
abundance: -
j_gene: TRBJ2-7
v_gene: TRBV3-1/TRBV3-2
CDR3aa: CASSRKGHEQYF
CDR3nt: TGTGCCAGCAGCCGGAAGGGCCACGAGCAGTACTTC

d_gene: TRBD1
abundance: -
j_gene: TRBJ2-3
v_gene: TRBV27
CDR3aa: CASSLLAGGNTDTQYF
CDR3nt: TGTGCCAGCAGTTTATTGGCAGGGGGCAACACAGATACGCAGTATTTT

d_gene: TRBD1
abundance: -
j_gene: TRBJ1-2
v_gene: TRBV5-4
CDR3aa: CASSSGQVKYGYTF
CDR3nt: TGTGCCAGCAGCTCCGGACAGGTGAAATATGGCTACACCTTC

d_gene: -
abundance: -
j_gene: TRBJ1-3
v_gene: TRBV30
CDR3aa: CASRESGNTIYF
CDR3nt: TGTGCGTCGAGGGAGTCTGGAAACACCATATATTTT

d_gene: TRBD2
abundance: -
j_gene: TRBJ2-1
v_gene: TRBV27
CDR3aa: CASRALAASRLSSYNEQFF
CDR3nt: TGTGCCAGCAGGGCACTAGCGGCCAGTCGCCTTAGCTCCTACAATGAGCAGTTCTTC

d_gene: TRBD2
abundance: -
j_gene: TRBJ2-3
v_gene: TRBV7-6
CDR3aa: CASSLARGVFGTDTQYF
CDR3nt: TGTGCCAGCAGCTTAGCGCGGGGGGTGTTTGGCACAGATACGCAGTATTTT

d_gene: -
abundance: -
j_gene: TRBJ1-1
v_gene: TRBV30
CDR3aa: CAWQTGGFGTEAFF
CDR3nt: TGTGCCTGGCAAACGGGGGGGTTTGGCACTGAAGCTTTCTTT

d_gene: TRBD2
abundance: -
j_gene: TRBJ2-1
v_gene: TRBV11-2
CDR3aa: CASSSRLAGHNEQFF
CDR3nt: TGTGCCAGCAGCTCGCGACTAGCGGGTCACAATGAGCAGTTCTTC

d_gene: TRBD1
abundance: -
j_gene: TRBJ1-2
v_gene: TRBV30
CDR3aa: CAWSPRRGDRGPHYYGYTF
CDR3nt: TGTGCCTGGAGTCCCCGGCGGGGAGACAGGGGGCCCCATTACTATGGCTACACCTTC

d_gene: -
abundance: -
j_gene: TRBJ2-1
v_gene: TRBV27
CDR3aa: CASSPWGFTNEQFF
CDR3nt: TGTGCCAGCAGCCCCTGGGGGTTTACCAATGAGCAGTTCTTC

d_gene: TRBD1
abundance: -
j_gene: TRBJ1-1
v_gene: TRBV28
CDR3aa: CASSRPGTGRMNTEAFF
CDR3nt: TGTGCCAGCAGTCGTCCCGGGACAGGGCGCATGAACACTGAAGCTTTCTTT

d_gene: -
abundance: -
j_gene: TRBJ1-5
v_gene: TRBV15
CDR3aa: CATSRGTQGGQPQHF
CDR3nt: TGTGCCACCAGCAGAGGTACACAGGGAGGACAGCCCCAGCATTTT

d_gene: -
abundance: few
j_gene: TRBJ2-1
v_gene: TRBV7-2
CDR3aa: CASSLERQTNEQFF
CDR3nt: TGTGCCAGCAGCTTAGAGAGGCAGACTAATGAGCAGTTCTTC

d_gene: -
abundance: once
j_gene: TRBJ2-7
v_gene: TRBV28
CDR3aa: CASSSYYEQYF
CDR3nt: TGTGCCAGCAGCTCCTACTACGAGCAGTACTTC

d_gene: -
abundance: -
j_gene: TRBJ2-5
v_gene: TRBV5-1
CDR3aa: CASSLTSIQETQYF
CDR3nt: TGCGCCAGCAGCTTGACTAGTATCCAAGAGACCCAGTACTTC

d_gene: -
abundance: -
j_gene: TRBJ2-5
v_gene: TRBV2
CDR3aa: CASSIGVGQETQYF
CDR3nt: TGTGCCAGCAGTATTGGGGTAGGACAAGAGACCCAGTACTTC

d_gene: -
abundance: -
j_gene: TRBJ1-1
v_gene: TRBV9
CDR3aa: CASSVVGGENTEAFF
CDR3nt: TGTGCCAGCAGCGTAGTTGGGGGGGAGAACACTGAAGCTTTCTTT

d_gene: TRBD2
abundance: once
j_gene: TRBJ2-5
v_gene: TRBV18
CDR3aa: CASSPTSGPETQYF
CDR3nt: TGTGCCAGCTCACCTACTAGCGGTCCCGAGACCCAGTACTTC

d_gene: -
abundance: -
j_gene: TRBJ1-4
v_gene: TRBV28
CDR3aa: CASRPSTTTNEKLFF
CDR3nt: TGTGCCAGCAGACCATCTACCACAACTAATGAAAAACTGTTTTTT

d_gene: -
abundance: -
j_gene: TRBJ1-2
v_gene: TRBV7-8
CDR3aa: CASSLDSGGLYGYTF
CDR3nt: TGTGCCAGCAGCTTAGACAGTGGGGGGCTCTATGGCTACACCTTC

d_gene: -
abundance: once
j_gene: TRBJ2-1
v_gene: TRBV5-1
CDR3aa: CASSRDSVNEQFF
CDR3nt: TGCGCCAGCAGCCGGGACTCAGTCAATGAGCAGTTCTTC

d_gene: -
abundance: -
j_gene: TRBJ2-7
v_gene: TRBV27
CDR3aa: CASSFTGPYEQYF
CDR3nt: TGTGCCAGCAGTTTTACTGGACCCTACGAGCAGTACTTC

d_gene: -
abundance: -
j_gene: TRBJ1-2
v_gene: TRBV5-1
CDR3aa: CASSQKGSYGYTF
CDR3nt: TGCGCCAGCAGCCAAAAGGGTAGCTATGGCTACACCTTC

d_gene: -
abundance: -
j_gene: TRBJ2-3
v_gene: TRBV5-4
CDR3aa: CASRTGTQEGDTQYF
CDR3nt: TGTGCCAGCAGAACCGGGACTCAAGAGGGAGATACGCAGTATTTT

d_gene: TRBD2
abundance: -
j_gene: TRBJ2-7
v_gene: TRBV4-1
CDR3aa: CASSQDTRLAGAYEQYF
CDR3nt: TGCGCCAGCAGCCAAGATACTCGACTAGCGGGAGCGTACGAGCAGTACTTC

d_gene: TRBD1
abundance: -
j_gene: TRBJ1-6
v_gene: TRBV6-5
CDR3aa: CASSYQDRDSPLHF
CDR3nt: TGTGCCAGCAGTTACCAGGACAGGGATTCACCCCTCCACTTT

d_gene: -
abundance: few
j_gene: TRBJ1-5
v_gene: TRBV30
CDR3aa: CAWSVDRPSNQPQHF
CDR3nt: TGTGCCTGGAGTGTCGACAGGCCTAGCAATCAGCCCCAGCATTTT

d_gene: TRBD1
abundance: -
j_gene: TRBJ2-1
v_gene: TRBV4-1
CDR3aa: CATSIPGQGYNEQFF
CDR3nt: TGCGCCACCTCTATACCGGGACAGGGATACAATGAGCAGTTCTTC

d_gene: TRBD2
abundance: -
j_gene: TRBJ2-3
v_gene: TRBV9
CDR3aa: CASSVGTSGNTDTQYF
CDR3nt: TGTGCCAGCAGCGTCGGGACTAGCGGGAACACAGATACGCAGTATTTT

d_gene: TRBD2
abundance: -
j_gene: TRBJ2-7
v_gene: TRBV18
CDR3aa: CASSPGGNYEQYF
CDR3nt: TGTGCCAGCTCCCCGGGGGGGAACTACGAGCAGTACTTC

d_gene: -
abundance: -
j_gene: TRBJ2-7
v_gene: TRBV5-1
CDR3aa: CASSLGRPPGEQYF
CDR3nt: TGCGCCAGCAGCTTGGGGCGGCCCCCCGGCGAGCAGTACTTC

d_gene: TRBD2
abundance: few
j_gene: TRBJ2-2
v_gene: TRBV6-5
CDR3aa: CASIRAGGLELFF
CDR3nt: TGTGCCAGCATCCGAGCGGGGGGTCTAGAGCTGTTTTTT

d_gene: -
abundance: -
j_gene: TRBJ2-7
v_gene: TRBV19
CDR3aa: CASSMGVYEQYF
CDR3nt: TGTGCCAGTAGTATGGGGGTTTACGAGCAGTACTTC

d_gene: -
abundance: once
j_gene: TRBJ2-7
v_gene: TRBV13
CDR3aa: CASSLGGYEQYF
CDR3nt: TGTGCCAGCAGCTTAGGCGGATACGAGCAGTACTTC

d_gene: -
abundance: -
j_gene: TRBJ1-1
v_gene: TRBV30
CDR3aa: CAWSKLNTEAFF
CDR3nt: TGTGCCTGGAGTAAGTTGAACACTGAAGCTTTCTTT

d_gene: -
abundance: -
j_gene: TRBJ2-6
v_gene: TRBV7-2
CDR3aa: CASSLVGSGANVLTF
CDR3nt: TGTGCCAGCAGCTTAGTAGGATCCGGGGCCAACGTCCTGACTTTC

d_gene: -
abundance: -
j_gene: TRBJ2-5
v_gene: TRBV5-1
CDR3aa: CASSLEQPQETQYF
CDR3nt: TGCGCCAGCAGCTTGGAACAGCCCCAAGAGACCCAGTACTTC

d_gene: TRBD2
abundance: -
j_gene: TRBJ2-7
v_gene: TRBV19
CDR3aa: CASSTGLARTYEQYF
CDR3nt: TGTGCCAGTAGTACCGGACTAGCGAGAACCTACGAGCAGTACTTC

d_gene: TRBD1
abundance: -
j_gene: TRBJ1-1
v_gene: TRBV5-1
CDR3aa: CASSRADRGTEAFF
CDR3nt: TGCGCCAGCAGCAGGGCGGACAGGGGCACTGAAGCTTTCTTT

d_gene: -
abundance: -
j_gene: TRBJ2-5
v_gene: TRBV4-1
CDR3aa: CASGGAGTQYF
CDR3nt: TGCGCCAGTGGTGGGGCAGGGACCCAGTACTTC

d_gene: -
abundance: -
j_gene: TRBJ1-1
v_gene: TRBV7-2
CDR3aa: CASNNPWGFTEAFF
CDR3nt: TGTGCCAGCAACAACCCGTGGGGTTTCACTGAAGCTTTCTTT

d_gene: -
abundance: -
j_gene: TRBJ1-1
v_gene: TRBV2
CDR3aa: CASSLHPGGTEAFF
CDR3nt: TGTGCCAGCAGCCTACACCCGGGAGGCACTGAAGCTTTCTTT

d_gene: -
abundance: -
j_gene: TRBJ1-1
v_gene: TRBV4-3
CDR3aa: CASSQEPPHTGVNTEAFF
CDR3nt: TGCGCCAGCAGCCAAGAACCCCCACACACGGGGGTGAACACTGAAGCTTTCTTT

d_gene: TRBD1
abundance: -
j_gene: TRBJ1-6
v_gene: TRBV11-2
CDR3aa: CASSLGGQGIDSPLHF
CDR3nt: TGTGCCAGCAGCTTAGGGGGACAGGGGATTGATTCACCCCTCCACTTT

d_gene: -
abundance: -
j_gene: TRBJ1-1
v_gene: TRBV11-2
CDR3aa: CASSRGNEAFF
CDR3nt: TGTGCCAGCAGCAGGGGGAATGAAGCTTTCTTT

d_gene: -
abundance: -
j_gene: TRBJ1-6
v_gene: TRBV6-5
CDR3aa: CASSYSSTGYNSPLHF
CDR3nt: TGTGCCAGCAGTTACTCGAGTACGGGTTATAATTCACCCCTCCACTTT

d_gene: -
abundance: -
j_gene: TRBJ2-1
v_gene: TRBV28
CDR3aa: CASSFPGQSSYNEQFF
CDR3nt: TGTGCCAGCAGTTTTCCGGGGCAGAGCTCCTACAATGAGCAGTTCTTC

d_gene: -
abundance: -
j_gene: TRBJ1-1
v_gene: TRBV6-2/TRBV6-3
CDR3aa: CASSYSDRPEAFF
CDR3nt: TGTGCCAGCAGTTACAGCGACAGGCCTGAAGCTTTCTTT

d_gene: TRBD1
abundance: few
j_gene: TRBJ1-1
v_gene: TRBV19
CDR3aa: CASRPDYRGNTEAFF
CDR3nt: TGTGCCAGCCGTCCCGATTACAGGGGGAACACTGAAGCTTTCTTT

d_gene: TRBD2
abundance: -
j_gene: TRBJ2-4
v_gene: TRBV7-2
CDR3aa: CASRSSGSSGNIQYF
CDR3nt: TGTGCCAGCAGATCTAGCGGGAGTAGCGGAAACATTCAGTACTTC

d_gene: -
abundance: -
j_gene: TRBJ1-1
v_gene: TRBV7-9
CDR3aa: CASSLVALGSNTEAFF
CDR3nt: TGTGCCAGCAGCTTAGTGGCTCTGGGCTCGAACACTGAAGCTTTCTTT